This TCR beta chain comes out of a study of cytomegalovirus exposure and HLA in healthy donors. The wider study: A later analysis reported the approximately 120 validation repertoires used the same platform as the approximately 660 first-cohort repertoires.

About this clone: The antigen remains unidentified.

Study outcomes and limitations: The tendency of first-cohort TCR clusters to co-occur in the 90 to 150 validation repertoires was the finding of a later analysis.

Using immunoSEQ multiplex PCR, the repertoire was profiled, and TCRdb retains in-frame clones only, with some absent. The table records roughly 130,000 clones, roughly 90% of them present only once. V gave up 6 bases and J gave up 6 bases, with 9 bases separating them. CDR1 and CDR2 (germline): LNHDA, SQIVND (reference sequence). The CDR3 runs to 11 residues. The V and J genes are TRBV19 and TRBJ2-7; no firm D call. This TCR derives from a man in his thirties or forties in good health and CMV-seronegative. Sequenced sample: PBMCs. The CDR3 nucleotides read TGTGCCAGTAGCCTCGGCGGCGAGCAGTACTTC. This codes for CASSLGGEQYF.